The T cell receptor (beta chain) described here comes from a study of blood T cell repertoires in COVID-19. About the study: Collection of acute and convalescent COVID-19 samples took place in the United States, Italy and Spain.

CDR3 length: 15 residues. Trimming took 1 base from V and 3 from J, leaving 13 bases between them. The germline CDR1 and CDR2 sequences are SGHDT and YYEEEE. Using immunoSEQ multiplex PCR, the repertoire was profiled, and TCRdb retains in-frame clones only, with some absent. Counted here are 250,000 to 300,000 clones, about 86% occurring once; the ten biggest clones make up 9.5% to 15%. The V gene is TRBV5-6, the J gene TRBJ1-2; a possible D gene is TRBD1 (6 bases). Material for sequencing was peripheral blood. This TCR came from a woman aged 30 to 39 with COVID-19, enrolled during active disease. CDR3 residues: CASSLPGGSYYGYTF. DNA for the CDR3: TGTGCCAGCAGCTTGCCTGGGGGCAGCTACTATGGCTACACCTTC.